Presented here are 8 T cell receptor beta chains from one specimen sequenced in a study of shared clonotypes between healthy human individuals. Some clones are missing from TCRdb's copy, which holds only in-frame ones; the method was immunoSEQ multiplex PCR. The table shows 1.5 million to 2.5 million clones, with about 95% occurring only once. Naive CD8 cells, CD45RO-negative and positively selected for CCR7, excluded terminally differentiated effector memory CD45RA+ cells. The sequenced sample consisted of naive CD8+ T cells sorted from blood. Receptors originate from a man between 18 and 29 years old in good health.

This sequence joins TRBV27 and TRBJ2-2, with D unresolved. The V and J ends lost 4 bases and 5 bases respectively, with 11 bases between them. The germline CDR1 and CDR2 sequences are MNHEY and SMNVEV (reference sequence). This CDR3 has 14 residues. The CDR3 sequence is CASSSSPLTGELFF. CDR3 DNA: TGTGCCAGCAGTTCCTCGCCGTTGACCGGGGAGCTGTTTTTT.

CDR3 bases: TGTGCCTGGAGGCTCCAACTGGGGGAGGGACAGGGCTTCTACGAGCAGTACTTC. Translation: CAWRLQLGEGQGFYEQYF. The V call is TRBV30, the J call TRBJ2-7, with 9 bases fitting TRBD1. The junction had 18 bases not matched to a gene; V was cut back by 3 bases and J by 3 bases. The germline gives CDR1 GTSNPN, CDR2 SVGIG (reference sequence). The CDR3 spans 18 residues.

About this clone: Other DNA sequences in the sample encode the same CDR3. The chain links TRBV30 to TRBJ2-7; TRBD1 matches at 7 bases. Germline loops: CDR1 GTSNPN, CDR2 SVGIG (reference sequence). V lost 5 bases to trimming and J lost 0 bases; unmatched junction nucleotides: 7. The CDR3 length is 14 residues. CDR3 bases: TGTGCCTGGTCCTGGGACAGTAGCTCCTACGAGCAGTACTTC. This sequence encodes CAWSWDSSSYEQYF.

This clone was counted between two and nine times. This chain joins TRBV9 and TRBJ2-1, with D unresolved. Trimming pared 0 bases from V and 0 bases from J, leaving 13 bases between. From germline, CDR1 is SGDLS and CDR2 YYNGEE. This CDR3 has 17 amino acids. The CDR3 sequence: CASSVAPAPSSYNEQFF. CDR3 bases: TGTGCCAGCAGCGTAGCCCCAGCGCCTAGCTCCTACAATGAGCAGTTCTTC.

This clone was found a few times. The chain employs TRBV7-9 and TRBJ2-5; 7 positions agree with TRBD1. The germline V gene encodes CDR1 SEHNR and CDR2 FQNEAQ (reference sequence). With 2 bases clipped from V and 1 base from J, the junction kept 1 base outside the gene matches. CDR3 size: 14 residues. The CDR3 reads CASSLRDSQETQYF. The CDR3 DNA follows: TGTGCCAGCAGCTTAAGGGACAGCCAAGAGACCCAGTACTTC. Full variable domain (outside the CDR3, taken from reference TRBV7-9 and TRBJ2-5): DTGVSQNPRHKITKRGQNVTFRCDPISEHNRLYWYRQTLGQGPEFLTYFQNEAQLEKSRLLSDRFSAERPKGSFSTLEIQRTEQGDSAMYLCASSLRDSQETQYFGPGTRLLVL.

This chain uses TRBV11-2 with TRBJ1-1; D uncertain. V was cut by 1 base and J by 5 bases, with 14 bases left in between. The CDR3 has 15 amino acids. Looked up from germline, CDR1 is SGHAT and CDR2 is FQNNGV. The DNA of the CDR3 is TGTGCCAGCAGCTTAGTCGTAGTCCGTGGTACTGAAGCTTTCTTT. Protein sequence: CASSLVVVRGTEAFF.

The CDR3 region has the DNA TGCGCCAGCAGCCAAGATGAACAGGGCTACGAGCAGTACTTC. As protein: CASSQDEQGYEQYF. V is TRBV4-3 and J is TRBJ2-7; weak D call: TRBD1 (6 bases). Per germline, CDR1 LGHNA and CDR2 YSLEER. V was trimmed by 0 bases and J by 3 bases, leaving 9 bases between them. The CDR3 loop spans 14 amino acids.

CDR3 amino acids: CASSPVVSIDYGYTF. CDR3 coding DNA: TGTGCCAGCAGCCCCGTCGTGTCTATTGACTATGGCTACACCTTC. The chain combines TRBV7-2 with TRBJ1-2; D gene ambiguous. CDR3 length equals 15 residues. The germline V and J ends were trimmed by 5 bases and 3 bases, with 16 bases remaining between them. Germline-derived CDR1 and CDR2 are SGHTA and FQGNSA.